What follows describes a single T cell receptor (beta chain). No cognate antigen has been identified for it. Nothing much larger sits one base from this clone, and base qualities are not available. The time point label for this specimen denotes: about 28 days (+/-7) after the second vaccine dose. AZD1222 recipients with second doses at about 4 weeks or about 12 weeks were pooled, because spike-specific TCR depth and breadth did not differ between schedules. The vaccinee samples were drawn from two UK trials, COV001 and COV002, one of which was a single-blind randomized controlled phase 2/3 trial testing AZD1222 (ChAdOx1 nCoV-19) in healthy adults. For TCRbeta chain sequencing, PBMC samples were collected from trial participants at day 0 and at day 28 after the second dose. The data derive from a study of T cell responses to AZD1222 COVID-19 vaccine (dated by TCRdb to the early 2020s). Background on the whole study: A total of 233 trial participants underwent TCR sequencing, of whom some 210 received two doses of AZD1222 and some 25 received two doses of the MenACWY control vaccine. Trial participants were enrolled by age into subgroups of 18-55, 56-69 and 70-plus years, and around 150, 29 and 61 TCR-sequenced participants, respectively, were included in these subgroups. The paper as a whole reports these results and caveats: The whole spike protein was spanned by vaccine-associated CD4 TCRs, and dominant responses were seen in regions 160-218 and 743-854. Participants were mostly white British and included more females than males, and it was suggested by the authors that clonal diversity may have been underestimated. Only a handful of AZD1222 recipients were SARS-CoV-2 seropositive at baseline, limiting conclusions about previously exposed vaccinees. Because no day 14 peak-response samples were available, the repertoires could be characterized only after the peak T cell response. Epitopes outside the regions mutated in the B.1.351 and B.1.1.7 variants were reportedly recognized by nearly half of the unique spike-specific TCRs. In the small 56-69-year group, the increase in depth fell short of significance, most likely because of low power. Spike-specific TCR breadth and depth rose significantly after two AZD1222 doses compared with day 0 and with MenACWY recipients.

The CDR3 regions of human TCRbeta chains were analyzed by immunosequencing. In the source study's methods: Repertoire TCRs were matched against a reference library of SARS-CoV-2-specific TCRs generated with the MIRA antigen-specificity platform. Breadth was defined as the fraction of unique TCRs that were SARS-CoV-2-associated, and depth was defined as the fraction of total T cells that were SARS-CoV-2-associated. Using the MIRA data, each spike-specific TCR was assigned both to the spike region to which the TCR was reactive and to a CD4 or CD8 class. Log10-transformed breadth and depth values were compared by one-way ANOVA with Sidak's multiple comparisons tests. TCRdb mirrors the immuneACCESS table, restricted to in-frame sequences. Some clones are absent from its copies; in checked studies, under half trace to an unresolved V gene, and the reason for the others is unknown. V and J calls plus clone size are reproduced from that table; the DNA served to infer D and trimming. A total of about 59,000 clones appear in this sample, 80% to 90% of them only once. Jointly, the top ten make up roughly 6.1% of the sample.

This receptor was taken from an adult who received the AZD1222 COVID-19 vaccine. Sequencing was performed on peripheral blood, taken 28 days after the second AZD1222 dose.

The nucleotides are TGCGCCAGCAGTTCGAAACAGGGTCCTCAAGAGACCCAGTACTTC. Its protein is CASSSKQGPQETQYF. The receptor chain draws on TRBV5-1 and TRBJ2-5; the D gene is possibly TRBD1, with 6 bases matching. V loses 5 bases of germline sequence and J loses 2 bases, and the interval between the two ends is 16 bases. Taken from the germline V gene, the CDR1 and CDR2 loops are SGHRS and YFSETQ. From cysteine to phenylalanine, the CDR3 is 15 amino acids long. Only the CDR3 portion is preserved as DNA: 45 bases, with reading frame beginning at the first base.